The T cell receptor (beta chain) under discussion was sequenced for a study of regulatory T cells in long-lasting Graves disease. The CDR3 length is 16 residues. The germline V gene encodes CDR1 MNHEY and CDR2 SMNVEV (reference sequence). Trimming pared 1 base from V and 1 base from J, leaving 10 bases between. As for time point: persistent/refractory GD, antithyroid drugs over 5 years with positive TRAb. With RNA extracted from PBMCs as input, the TCR library was made. From an endocrinology department in Xi'an, China, came the patients. Sequencing libraries for TCR beta were prepared with iRepertoire HTBI primers and Arm-PCR of CDR3 regions. TCRdb reanalysed the multiplex PCR reads using MiXCR and keeps one entry per CDR3 protein. The sample has 300,000 to 500,000 distinct CDR3 sequences; around 21% are singletons. This clonotype was seen many times.

The sample consisted of peripheral blood mononuclear cells (PBMCs), taken when the disease was refractory, from a patient treated with antithyroid drugs. The source is a female donor with Graves disease. The gene calls are TRBV27 and TRBJ2-2; D call uncertain. The CDR3 coding sequence is TGTGCCAGCAGTTTATGGCGTCTTGGGAACACCGGGGAGCTGTTTTTT. Its translation is CASSLWRLGNTGELFF.